A selection of T cell receptor beta chains follows, all from one sample in a study of T-cell reconstitution after alpha-beta-depleted transplantation in children. MiXCR, run by TCRdb on the PCR reads, gives a single entry per CDR3 protein. The sample has approximately 170,000 distinct CDR3 sequences; approximately 10% are singletons. Specimen: PBMCs, collected before TCRalphabeta/CD19-depleted stem cell transplant. These TCRs come from a boy between 2 and 15 years old with acute myeloid leukemia, due to receive a stem cell transplant. Each CDR3 is given with its conserved first and last residue. The D gene is left open where the match is weak. Clone size is given as once, few, many, or a class for an expanded clone.

V gene	D gene	J gene	clone size	CDR3 DNA	CDR3 protein
TRBV4-1	TRBD2	TRBJ2-3	many	TGCGCCAGCAGCCAAGAACTAGCGGGGGATACGCAGTATTTT	CASSQELAGDTQYF
TRBV12-3/TRBV12-4	NA	TRBJ1-2	many	TGTGCCAGCAGTTTCCAGTTTAACTATGGCTACACCTTC	CASSFQFNYGYTF
TRBV5-1	NA	TRBJ1-1	many	TGCGCCAGCAGCTTGGCGTCAAGGTATGGGGGGGCAATGGAAGCTTTCTTT	CASSLASRYGGAMEAFF
TRBV12-3/TRBV12-4	TRBD1	TRBJ1-4	many	TGTGCCAGCAGTAGCCGAACAGGGGCCAATGAAAAACTGTTTTTT	CASSSRTGANEKLFF
TRBV7-8	NA	TRBJ2-5	many	TGTGCCAGCCGGCAGGGGGAGACCCAGTACTTC	CASRQGETQYF
TRBV6-1	NA	TRBJ2-7	many	TGTGCCAGCAGCCGCTTGGGACTCTACGAGCAGTACTTC	CASSRLGLYEQYF
TRBV20-1	NA	TRBJ1-5	many	TGCAGTGCTAGTGGGGGAGGCGGTCAGCCCCAGCATTTT	CSASGGGGQPQHF
TRBV30	TRBD2	TRBJ2-2	many	TGTGCCTGGCCAGCGGGAGCTCCCGGGGAGCTGTTTTTT	CAWPAGAPGELFF
TRBV12-3/TRBV12-4	TRBD1	TRBJ2-3	many	TGTGCCAGCAGTTCGGACAGGGTAACAGATACGCAGTATTTT	CASSSDRVTDTQYF
TRBV20-1	NA	TRBJ1-2	many	TGCAGTGCTAGAGATTCCGCAAGCTATGGCTACACCTTC	CSARDSASYGYTF
TRBV20-1	NA	TRBJ1-2	many	TGCAGTGCTAGAGGATCCCGGACAGCTAACTATGGCTACACCTTC	CSARGSRTANYGYTF
TRBV6-5	NA	TRBJ2-1	many	TGTGCCAGCAGTCCCGGGACTCCGGCATACAATGAGCAGTTCTTC	CASSPGTPAYNEQFF
TRBV6-5	NA	TRBJ2-1	many	TGTGCCAGCATCCTAGGCGGTGAGCAGTTCTTC	CASILGGEQFF
TRBV19	NA	TRBJ1-5	few	TGTGCCAGTAGTATCGGCGGGGGGGGTCAGCCCCAGCATTTT	CASSIGGGGQPQHF
TRBV20-1	NA	TRBJ2-4	many	TGCAGTGTCCGTCGGTGGGGTTCTTCCAAAAACATTCAGTACTTC	CSVRRWGSSKNIQYF